There are many counts of the clone carrying this T cell receptor (beta chain). Its antigen is unidentified. The data were obtained in a study of human T cells and chemical hapten exposure. Time point of the sample: patch test 2, 6 weeks after DPC sensitization. The treatment: therapeutic diphenylcyclopropenone sensitization with weekly scalp DPC. Each donor was an alopecia patient between 18 and 70 years of age who qualified for DPC. It was from unfractionated whole blood that total RNA was extracted. Study-wide points: Compared to controls, expanded TCRs made significantly more large clusters of similar CDR3s.

In TCRdb, the RACE reads were re-called with MiXCR into one record per CDR3 protein. The profile shows 330,000 or so distinct CDR3 sequences, 6% to 7% of them singletons. The source of this sequence is a woman between 18 and 29 years old with alopecia areata. Some clones in this sample may be carry-over from other donors' samples. The specimen comprised whole blood, sampled in connection with sensitization to the hapten diphenylcyclopropenone (DPC).

CDR3 in amino acids: CASSNSGGPLETQYF. The CDR3 nucleotides read TGTGCCAGCAGTAATAGCGGGGGGCCGTTGGAGACCCAGTACTTC. The rearrangement uses TRBV2 and TRBJ2-5, with 10 positions matching TRBD2. Germline values: CDR1 SNHLY, CDR2 FYNNEI. The junction had 8 bases not matched to a gene; V was cut back by 5 bases and J by 5 bases. CDR3 length equals 15 residues.